These 19 T cell receptor beta chains were sequenced from one sample in a study of beta chain features in type 1 diabetes. Study-wide results and limits: Among patients with Type 1 diabetes, TCRB CDR3s were moderately but significantly shorter in every one of the four CD4+ subsets.

These receptors' targets are unknown. TCRB transcripts that were expressed got sequenced, as all of the isolated RNA had been reverse transcribed. Some clones are missing from TCRdb's copy, which holds only in-frame ones; the method was immunoSEQ multiplex PCR. The sample yields some 280,000 clones, over 11% seen once. The sample consisted of naive CD4+ T cells from blood. These receptors came from a man younger than 40 with type 1 diabetes.

The chain couples TRBV5-1 to TRBJ2-7; D not resolved. This CDR3 is built from 12 residues. With 4 bases removed from V and 0 bases from J, the gap between germline ends came to 5 bases. Germline V lookup: CDR1 SGHRS, CDR2 YFSETQ. The CDR3 reads CASSGSSYEQYF. The CDR3 bases are TGCGCCAGCAGCGGCAGCTCCTACGAGCAGTACTTC.

With respect to this clone: The same CDR3 is also encoded by other DNA sequences in this sample. The chain has TRBV9 and TRBJ2-5; D possibly corresponds to TRBD2 (5 bases). Per germline, CDR1 SGDLS and CDR2 YYNGEE. This CDR3 is built from 12 residues. Trimming took 0 bases from V and 5 from J, leaving 5 bases between them. In DNA, the CDR3 is TGTGCCAGCAGCGTAGGAGGGGAGACCCAGTACTTC. It codes for CASSVGGETQYF.

This sequence joins TRBV7-3 and TRBJ1-4; D call uncertain. The CDR3 has 14 residues. Germline values: CDR1 SGHTA, CDR2 FQGTGA. V gave up 5 bases and J gave up 3 bases, with 10 bases separating them. In DNA form, the CDR3 reads TGTGCCAGCAGCGTCGGTGGTCCTAATGAAAAACTGTTTTTT. Translated, it gives CASSVGGPNEKLFF. Filled out from reference TRBV7-3 and TRBJ1-4, the complete variable domain reads GAGVSQTPSNKVTEKGKYVELRCDPISGHTALYWYRQSLGQGPEFLIYFQGTGAADDSGLPNDRFFAVRPEGSVSTLKIQRTERGDSAVYLCASSVGGPNEKLFFGSGTQLSVL.

This clone was seen only a few times. This sequence joins TRBV27 and TRBJ1-2; D remains ambiguous. Germline assignment: CDR1 MNHEY and CDR2 SMNVEV (reference sequence). The V and J ends lost 4 bases and 2 bases respectively, with 8 bases between them. CDR3 length equals 13 residues. CDR3 residues: CASSSGSNYGYTF. DNA for the CDR3: TGTGCCAGCAGTTCCGGTTCAAACTATGGCTACACCTTC.

The chain employs TRBV7-8 and TRBJ1-4, with a possible D match to TRBD1 (5 bases). Germline CDR1 and CDR2: SGHVS and FQNEAQ. The CDR3 consists of 15 residues. Trimming left V 5 bases short and J 5 bases short, with 15 bases between. CDR3 nucleotide sequence: TGTGCCAGCAGCCCCCGACAGACCCTAAATGAAAAACTGTTTTTT. Residues: CASSPRQTLNEKLFF.

The J gene is TRBJ2-1, the V gene TRBV5-1; the D gene is possibly TRBD2 (6 bases). Between the trimmed V and J ends, which lost 1 base and 4 bases, there was a span of 12 bases. The CDR3 length is 15 residues. Germline CDR1 reads SGHRS; CDR2 reads YFSETQ. The CDR3 coding sequence is TGCGCCAGCAGCTTGACGGCGGGACCTTACAATGAGCAGTTCTTC. Translated: CASSLTAGPYNEQFF. Full variable domain (rest looked up from reference TRBV5-1 and TRBJ2-1): KAGVTQTPRYLIKTRGQQVTLSCSPISGHRSVSWYQQTPGQGLQFLFEYFSETQRNKGNFPGRFSGRQFSNSRSEMNVSTLELGDSALYLCASSLTAGPYNEQFFGPGTRLTVL.

The CDR3 is CASSYSISQGQETQYF. As DNA, the CDR3 is TGTGCCAGCAGTTACTCGATTAGCCAGGGCCAAGAGACCCAGTACTTC. This chain uses TRBV6-5 with TRBJ2-5; D possibly corresponds to TRBD1 (5 bases). The CDR3 has 16 residues. Germline-derived CDR1 and CDR2 are MNHEY and SVGAGI. V lost 0 bases and J lost 1, with 12 bases in between.

V is TRBV28 and J is TRBJ1-2, with D possibly TRBD1 on 5 matching bases. The CDR3 extends over 11 amino acids. Germline-derived CDR1 and CDR2 are MDHEN and SYDVKM. The V end was cut by 7 bases, the J end by 8 bases, with 11 bases between. CDR3 nucleotides: TGTGCCAGCACGTATAGGGGCGGCTACACCTTC. Its translation: CASTYRGGYTF.

This clone has a handful of counts. The chain couples TRBV6-6 to TRBJ2-2, with D unclear. The V end lost 4 bases, the J end lost 1 base, and 4 bases lay between the germline ends. This CDR3 has 13 amino acids. The V gene's germline CDR1 is MNHNY and CDR2 SVGAGI (reference sequence). The CDR3 bases are TGTGCCAGCAGTTCACAGAACACCGGGGAGCTGTTTTTT. Translation gives CASSSQNTGELFF.

J is TRBJ2-2 and V is TRBV9; the match to TRBD2 covers 8 bases. Germline V gene sequence: CDR1 SGDLS, CDR2 YYNGEE. V was pared by 5 bases and J by 5 bases, with 5 bases of the junction left unmatched. CDR3 size: 14 residues. The CDR3 region is CASRAGRATGELFF. CDR3 DNA: TGTGCCAGCAGGGCCGGGAGGGCAACCGGGGAGCTGTTTTTT.

This chain connects TRBV29-1 to TRBJ2-7; 7 nucleotides line up with TRBD2. Germline V CDR1 and CDR2: SQVTM, ANQGSEA. J gave up 2 bases and V 6 bases, and 7 bases lay outside the gene matches. This CDR3 comprises 13 residues. The CDR3 DNA reads TGCAGCGTACGGGGGAGGGCGACCTACGAGCAGTACTTC. This sequence encodes CSVRGRATYEQYF.

This chain's CDR3 is CASSQGRSPAYTDTQYF. CDR3 DNA: TGTGCCAGCAGCCAAGGACGGAGCCCTGCTTACACAGATACGCAGTATTTT. The chain employs TRBV4-2 and TRBJ2-3; D is uncertain. Trimming took 1 base from V and 2 from J, leaving 16 bases between them. CDR3 length equals 17 residues. CDR1 is LGHNA, CDR2 YNFKEQ, per germline.

This clone showed up just a few times. The chain couples TRBV29-1 to TRBJ1-2; D is unresolved. V was clipped by 8 bases and J by 3 bases, with 13 bases between them. Germline CDR1 SQVTM, CDR2 ANQGSEA. The CDR3 has 12 amino acids. CDR3 residues: CSSRGPDYGYTF. The CDR3, as DNA: TGCAGCTCAAGAGGGCCAGACTATGGCTACACCTTC. The full variable domain, rest sourced from reference TRBV29-1 and TRBJ1-2, is SAVISQKPSRDICQRGTSLTIQCQVDSQVTMMFWYRQQPGQSLTLIATANQGSEATYESGFVIDKFPISRPNLTFSTLTVSNMSPEDSSIYLCSSRGPDYGYTFGSGTRLTVV.

This clone was counted a few times. This chain uses TRBV5-4 with TRBJ2-1, with a tentative D call TRBD2 (5 bases). V was trimmed by 0 bases and J by 7 bases, leaving 14 bases between them. The CDR3 loop spans 15 amino acids. Germline CDR1 SGHNT, CDR2 YYREEE (reference sequence). The CDR3 DNA reads TGTGCCAGCAGCTTGGCGGTAGCCCCGGGAAATGAGCAGTTCTTC. Amino acid sequence: CASSLAVAPGNEQFF. Full variable domain (rest looked up from reference TRBV5-4 and TRBJ2-1): ETGVTQSPTHLIKTRGQQVTLRCSSQSGHNTVSWYQQALGQGPQFIFQYYREEENGRGNFPPRFSGLQFPNYSSELNVNALELDDSALYLCASSLAVAPGNEQFFGPGTRLTVL.

This clone was seen a few times. V gene TRBV7-2 combines with J gene TRBJ1-5, with D tentatively TRBD1 (5 bases). The CDR3 is made up of 15 amino acids. The V gene's germline CDR1 is SGHTA and CDR2 FQGNSA. Between the trimmed V and J ends, which lost 4 bases and 6 bases, there was a span of 16 bases. In DNA form, the CDR3 reads TGTGCCAGCAGCTCCGACAGCACTAAGGGTCAGCCCCAGCATTTT. Its translation is CASSSDSTKGQPQHF.

This clone turned up a few times. This chain links TRBV7-8 with TRBJ2-2, with D possibly matching TRBD1 (5 bases). The CDR3 loop spans 15 amino acids. V dropped 5 bases and J dropped 5 bases, with 15 bases sitting between them. Germline loops: CDR1 SGHVS, CDR2 FQNEAQ. CDR3 nucleotides: TGTGCCAGCAGCCCCCCGTCGACAGTAACCGGGGAGCTGTTTTTT. This translates into CASSPPSTVTGELFF.

This chain joins TRBV4-3 and TRBJ1-5; D gene uncertain. The length of the CDR3 is 13 residues. V lost 0 bases and J 4 bases, leaving 4 bases between the germline ends. The germline V gene has CDR1 LGHNA and CDR2 YSLEER. As DNA, the CDR3 is TGCGCCAGCAGCCAAGATCAGAATCAGCCCCAGCATTTT. It yields the protein CASSQDQNQPQHF.

This clone has just a few counts. The chain combines TRBV9 with TRBJ1-4; no firm D call. Per germline, CDR1 SGDLS and CDR2 YYNGEE. This CDR3 comprises 15 residues. Trimming took off 1 base at V and 0 bases at J, with 7 bases between the two ends. The CDR3 bases are TGTGCCAGCAGCGTATCCGGTGCAACTAATGAAAAACTGTTTTTT. This codes for CASSVSGATNEKLFF.

For this clone: Other DNA sequences in this specimen translate into the identical CDR3. The chain recombines TRBV28 with TRBJ2-7; 7 nucleotides match TRBD2. The CDR3 runs to 15 residues. The germline V gene encodes CDR1 MDHEN and CDR2 SYDVKM. V gave up 2 bases and J gave up 1 base; unmatched junction bases: 5. The CDR3 nucleotides read TGTGCCAGCAGTTTAGGGGGGGGGTCTTCCTACGAGCAGTACTTC. Its protein is CASSLGGGSSYEQYF.